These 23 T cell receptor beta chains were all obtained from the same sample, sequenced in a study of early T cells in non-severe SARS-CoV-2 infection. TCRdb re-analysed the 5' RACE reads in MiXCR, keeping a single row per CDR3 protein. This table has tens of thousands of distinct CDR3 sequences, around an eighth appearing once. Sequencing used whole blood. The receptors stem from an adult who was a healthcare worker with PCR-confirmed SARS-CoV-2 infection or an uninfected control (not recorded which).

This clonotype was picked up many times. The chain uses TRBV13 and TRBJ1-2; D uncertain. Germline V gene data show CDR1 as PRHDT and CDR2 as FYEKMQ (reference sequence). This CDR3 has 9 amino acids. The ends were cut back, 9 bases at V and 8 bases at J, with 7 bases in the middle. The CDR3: CARPRGYTF. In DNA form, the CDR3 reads TGTGCCAGGCCCCGGGGCTACACCTTC.

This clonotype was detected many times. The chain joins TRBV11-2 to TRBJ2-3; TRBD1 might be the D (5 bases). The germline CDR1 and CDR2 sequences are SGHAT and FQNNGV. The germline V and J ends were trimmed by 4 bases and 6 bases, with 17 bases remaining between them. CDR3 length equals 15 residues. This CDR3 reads CASSSRGAGRDTQYF. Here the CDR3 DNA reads TGTGCCAGCAGCTCACGTGGGGCAGGAAGGGATACGCAGTATTTT.

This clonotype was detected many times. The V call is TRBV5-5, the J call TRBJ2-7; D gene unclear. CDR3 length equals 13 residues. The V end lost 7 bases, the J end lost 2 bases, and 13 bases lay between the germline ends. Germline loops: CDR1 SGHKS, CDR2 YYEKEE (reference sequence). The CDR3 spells CASVEGFTYEQYF. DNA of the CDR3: TGTGCCAGCGTTGAAGGGTTCACCTACGAGCAGTACTTC. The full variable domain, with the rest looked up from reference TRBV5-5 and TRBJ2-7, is DAGVTQSPTHLIKTRGQQVTLRCSPISGHKSVSWYQQVLGQGPQFIFQYYEKEERGRGNFPDRFSARQFPNYSSELNVNALLLGDSALYLCASVEGFTYEQYFGPGTRLTVT.

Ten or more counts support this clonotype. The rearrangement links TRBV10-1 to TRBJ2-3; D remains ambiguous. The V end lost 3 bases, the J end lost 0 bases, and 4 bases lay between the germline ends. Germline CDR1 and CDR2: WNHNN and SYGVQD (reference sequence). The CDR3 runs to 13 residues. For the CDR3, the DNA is TGCGCCAGCAGTGAACAGAGCACAGATACGCAGTATTTT. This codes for CASSEQSTDTQYF.

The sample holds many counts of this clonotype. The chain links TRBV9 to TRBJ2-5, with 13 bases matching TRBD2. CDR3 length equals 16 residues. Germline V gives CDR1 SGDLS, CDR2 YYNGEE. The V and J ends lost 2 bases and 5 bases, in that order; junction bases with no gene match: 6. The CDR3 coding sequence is TGTGCCAGCAGCGTCGAAGTGGGACTAGCGGGGGAGACCCAGTACTTC. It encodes CASSVEVGLAGETQYF.

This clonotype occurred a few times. The CDR3 region is CASSQDPGAEAFF. The DNA for the CDR3 is TGCGCCAGCAGCCAAGATCCAGGGGCTGAAGCTTTCTTT. The chain recombines TRBV4-3 with TRBJ1-1, with a possible D match to TRBD1 (6 bases). Germline CDR1 and CDR2: LGHNA and YSLEER. The CDR3 is 13 residues long. Trimming cost V 0 bases and J 6 bases, with 8 bases left between them.

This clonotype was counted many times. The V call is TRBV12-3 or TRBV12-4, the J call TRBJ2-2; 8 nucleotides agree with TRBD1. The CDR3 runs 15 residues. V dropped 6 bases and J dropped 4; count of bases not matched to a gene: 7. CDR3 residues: CASRPQGAITGELFF. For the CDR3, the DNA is TGTGCCAGCAGACCTCAGGGGGCTATCACCGGGGAGCTGTTTTTT.

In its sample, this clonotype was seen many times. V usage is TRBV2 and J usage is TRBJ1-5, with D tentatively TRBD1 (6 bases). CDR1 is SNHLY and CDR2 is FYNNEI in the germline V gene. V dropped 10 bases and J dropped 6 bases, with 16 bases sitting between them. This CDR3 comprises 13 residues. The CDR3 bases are TGTGCCACCAGCCCGGGGGGCGGTCAGCCCCAGCATTTT. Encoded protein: CATSPGGGQPQHF.

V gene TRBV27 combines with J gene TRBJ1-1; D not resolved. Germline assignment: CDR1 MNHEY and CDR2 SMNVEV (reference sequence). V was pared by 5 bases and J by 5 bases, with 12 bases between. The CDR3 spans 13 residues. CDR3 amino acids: CASSPRLGTEAFF. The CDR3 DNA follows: TGTGCCAGCAGTCCCCGCCTGGGGACTGAAGCTTTCTTT.

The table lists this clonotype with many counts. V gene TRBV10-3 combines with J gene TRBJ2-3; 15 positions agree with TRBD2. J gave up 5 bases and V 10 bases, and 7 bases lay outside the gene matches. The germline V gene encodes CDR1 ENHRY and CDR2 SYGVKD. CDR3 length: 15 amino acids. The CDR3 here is CATRTSGGAGDTQYF. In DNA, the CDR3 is TGTGCCACCAGGACTAGCGGGGGGGCCGGAGATACGCAGTATTTT.

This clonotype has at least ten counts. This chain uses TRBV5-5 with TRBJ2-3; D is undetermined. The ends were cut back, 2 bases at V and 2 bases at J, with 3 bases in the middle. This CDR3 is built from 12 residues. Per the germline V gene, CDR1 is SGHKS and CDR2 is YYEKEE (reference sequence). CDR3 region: CASSFNTDTQYF. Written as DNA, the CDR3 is TGTGCCAGCAGCTTTAACACAGATACGCAGTATTTT.

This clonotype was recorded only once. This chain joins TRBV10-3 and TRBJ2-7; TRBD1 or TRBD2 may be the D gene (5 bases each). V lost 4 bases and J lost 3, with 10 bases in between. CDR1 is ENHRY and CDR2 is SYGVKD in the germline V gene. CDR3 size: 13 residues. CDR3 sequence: CAISVGTLYEQYF. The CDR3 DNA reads TGTGCCATCAGTGTAGGGACCCTCTACGAGCAGTACTTC.

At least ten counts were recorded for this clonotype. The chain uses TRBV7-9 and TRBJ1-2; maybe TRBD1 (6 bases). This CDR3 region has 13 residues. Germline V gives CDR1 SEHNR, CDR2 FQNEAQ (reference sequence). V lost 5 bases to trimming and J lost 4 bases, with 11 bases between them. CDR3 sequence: CASSAQDSYGYTF. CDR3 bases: TGTGCCAGCAGCGCACAGGACAGCTATGGCTACACCTTC.

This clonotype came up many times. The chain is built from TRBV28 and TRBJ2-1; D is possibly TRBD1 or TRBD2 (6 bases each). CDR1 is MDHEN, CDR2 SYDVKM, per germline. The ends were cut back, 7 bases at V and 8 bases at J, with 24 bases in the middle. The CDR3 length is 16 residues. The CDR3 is CASISGAFGGRDEQFF. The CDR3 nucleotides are TGTGCCAGCATTTCCGGGGCCTTCGGGGGCCGGGATGAGCAGTTCTTC. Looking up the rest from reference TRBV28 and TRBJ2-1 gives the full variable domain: DVKVTQSSRYLVKRTGEKVFLECVQDMDHENMFWYRQDPGLGLRLIYFSYDVKMKEKGDIPEGYSVSREKKERFSLILESASTNQTSMYLCASISGAFGGRDEQFFGPGTRLTVL.

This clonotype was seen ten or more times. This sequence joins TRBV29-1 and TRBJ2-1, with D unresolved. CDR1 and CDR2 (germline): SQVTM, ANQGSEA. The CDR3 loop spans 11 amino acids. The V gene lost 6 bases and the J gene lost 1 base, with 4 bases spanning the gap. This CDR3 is CSVVSYNEQFF. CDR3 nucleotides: TGCAGCGTCGTGTCCTACAATGAGCAGTTCTTC.

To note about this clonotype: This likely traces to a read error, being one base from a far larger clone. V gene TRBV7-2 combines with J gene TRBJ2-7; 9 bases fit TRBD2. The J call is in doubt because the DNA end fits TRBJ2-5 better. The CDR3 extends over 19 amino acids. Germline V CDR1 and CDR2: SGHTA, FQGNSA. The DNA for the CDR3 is TGTGCCAGCAGCTTAGTGTCCGAGGCCTGGCGGGGGGGCGAAGAGACCCAGTACTTC. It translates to CASSLVSEAWRGGEETQYF.

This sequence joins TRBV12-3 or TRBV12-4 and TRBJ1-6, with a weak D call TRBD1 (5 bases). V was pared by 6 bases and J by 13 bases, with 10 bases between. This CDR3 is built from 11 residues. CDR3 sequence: CASSQGAPLHF. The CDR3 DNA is TGTGCCAGCAGCCAAGGGGCCCCCCTCCACTTT.

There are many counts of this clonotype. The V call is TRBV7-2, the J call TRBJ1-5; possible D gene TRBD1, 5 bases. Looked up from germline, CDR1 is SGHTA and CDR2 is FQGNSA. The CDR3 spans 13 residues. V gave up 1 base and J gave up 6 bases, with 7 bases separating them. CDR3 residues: CASSLEGFQPQHF. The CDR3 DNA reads TGTGCCAGCAGCTTAGAGGGGTTTCAGCCCCAGCATTTT.

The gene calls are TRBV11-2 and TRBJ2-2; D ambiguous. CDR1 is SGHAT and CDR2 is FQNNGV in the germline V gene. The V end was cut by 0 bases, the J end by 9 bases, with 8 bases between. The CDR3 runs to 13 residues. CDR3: CASSLDLRRELFF. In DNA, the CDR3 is TGTGCCAGCAGCTTAGATCTTCGTCGGGAGCTGTTTTTT.

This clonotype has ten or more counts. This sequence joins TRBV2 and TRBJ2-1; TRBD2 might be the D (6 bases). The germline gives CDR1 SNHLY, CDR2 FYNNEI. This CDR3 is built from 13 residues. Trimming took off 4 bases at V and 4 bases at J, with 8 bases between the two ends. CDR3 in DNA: TGTGCCAGCAGTGCTGGGAGGTACAATGAGCAGTTCTTC. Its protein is CASSAGRYNEQFF.

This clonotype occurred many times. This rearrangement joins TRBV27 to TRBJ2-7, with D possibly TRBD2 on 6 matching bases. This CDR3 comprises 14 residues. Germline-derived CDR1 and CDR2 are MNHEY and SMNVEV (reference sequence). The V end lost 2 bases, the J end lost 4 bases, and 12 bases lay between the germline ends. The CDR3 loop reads CASSLGGDGYEQYF. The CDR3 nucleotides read TGTGCCAGCAGTTTAGGAGGGGATGGATACGAGCAGTACTTC.

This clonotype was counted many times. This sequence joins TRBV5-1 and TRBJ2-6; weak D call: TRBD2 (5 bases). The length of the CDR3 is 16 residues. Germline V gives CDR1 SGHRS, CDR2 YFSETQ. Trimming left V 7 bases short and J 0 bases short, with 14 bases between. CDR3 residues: CASSRGFPSGANVLTF. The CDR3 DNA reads TGCGCCAGCTCCCGGGGATTCCCCTCTGGGGCCAACGTCCTGACTTTC.

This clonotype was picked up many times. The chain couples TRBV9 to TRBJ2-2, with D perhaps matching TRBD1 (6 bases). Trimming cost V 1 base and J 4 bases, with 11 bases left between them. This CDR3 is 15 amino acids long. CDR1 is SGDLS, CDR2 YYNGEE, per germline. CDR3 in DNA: TGTGCCAGCAGCGTAAATCAGGGGAGCACCGGGGAGCTGTTTTTT. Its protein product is CASSVNQGSTGELFF.